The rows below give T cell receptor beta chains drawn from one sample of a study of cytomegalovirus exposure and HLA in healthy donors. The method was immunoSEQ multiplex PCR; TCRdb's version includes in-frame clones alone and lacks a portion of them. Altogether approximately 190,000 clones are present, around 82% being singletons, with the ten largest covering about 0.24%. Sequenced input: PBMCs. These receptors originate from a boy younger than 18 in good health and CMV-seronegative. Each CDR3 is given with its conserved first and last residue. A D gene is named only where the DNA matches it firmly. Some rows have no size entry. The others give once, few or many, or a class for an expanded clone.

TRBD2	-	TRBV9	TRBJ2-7	TGTGCCAGCAGCGCAGGACTAGCGGGATCTTACGAGCAGTACTTC	CASSAGLAGSYEQYF
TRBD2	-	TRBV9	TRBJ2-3	TGTGCCAGCAGCGTAAGGGGGCTAGCGGGGGGTACAGATACGCAGTATTTT	CASSVRGLAGGTDTQYF
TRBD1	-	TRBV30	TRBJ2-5	TGTGCCTGGAGTGAGGGGCAGGGGGACGGAGAGACCCAGTACTTC	CAWSEGQGDGETQYF
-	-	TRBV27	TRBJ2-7	TGTGCCAGCAGACAGTCCTACGAGCAGTACTTC	CASRQSYEQYF
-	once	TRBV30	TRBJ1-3	TGTGCCTTCCTCCAGGGAAACACCATATATTTT	CAFLQGNTIYF
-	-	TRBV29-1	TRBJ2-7	TGCAGCGTTGCACCGGGGGTAAACTACGAGCAGTACTTC	CSVAPGVNYEQYF
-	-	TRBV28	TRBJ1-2	TGTGCCAGCAGTTTTGGCGGGGGGCGATACTATGGCTACACCTTC	CASSFGGGRYYGYTF
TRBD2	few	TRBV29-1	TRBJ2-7	TGCAGCGTTGAAACTAGCGGGAGTAGCTACGAGCAGTACTTC	CSVETSGSSYEQYF
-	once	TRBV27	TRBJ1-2	TGTGCCAGCAGTTTGGAGGGGGGGAACTATGGCTACACCTTC	CASSLEGGNYGYTF
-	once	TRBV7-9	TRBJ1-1	TGTGCCAGCAGCTCCCGGGACAAGGCCCGTGAAGCTTTCTTT	CASSSRDKAREAFF
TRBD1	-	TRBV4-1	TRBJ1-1	TGTGCCAGCAGCCTATCACAGGGGGCGGTTGAAGCTTTCTTT	CASSLSQGAVEAFF
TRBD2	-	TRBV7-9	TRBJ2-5	TGTGCCAGCAGCTTATCGATTGGGACTAGCGGAGAGACCCAGTACTTC	CASSLSIGTSGETQYF
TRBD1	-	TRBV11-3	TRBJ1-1	TGTGCCAGCAGCCCAGGAGGGCGACAGGGTGAAGCTTTCTTT	CASSPGGRQGEAFF
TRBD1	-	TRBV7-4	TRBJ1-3	TGTGCCAGCAACCCCCCCGAACAGGGGAATTCTGGAAACACCACATATTTT	CASNPPEQGNSGNTTYF
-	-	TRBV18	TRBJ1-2	TGTGCCAGCTCAAATACGACTGGTCCTATCTATGGCTACACCTTC	CASSNTTGPIYGYTF
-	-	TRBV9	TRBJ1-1	TGTGCCAGCAGTCCCCACAGGGACATGAACACTGAAGCTTTCTTT	CASSPHRDMNTEAFF
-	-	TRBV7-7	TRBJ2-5	TGTGCTAGCAGCTCCGGGACAAACAGGAAAGAGACCCAGTACTTC	CASSSGTNRKETQYF
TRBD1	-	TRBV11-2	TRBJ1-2	TGTGCCAGCAGCATAGGGTCCAGGGGGTTGGGCTATGGCTACACCTTC	CASSIGSRGLGYGYTF
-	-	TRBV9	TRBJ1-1	TGTGCCAGCAGCTCACCGGGGACAAAGAACACTGAAGCTTTCTTT	CASSSPGTKNTEAFF
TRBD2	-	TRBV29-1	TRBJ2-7	TGCAGCGTTGAAGGACCGGCGGGGGGCCCGCCGGGGGAGCAGTACTTC	CSVEGPAGGPPGEQYF
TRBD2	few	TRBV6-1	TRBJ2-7	TGTGCCAGCACCCTCATAGCGGGAGGACTAGGCGAGCAGTACTTC	CASTLIAGGLGEQYF
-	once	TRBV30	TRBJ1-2	TGTGCCTGGAGTATGGGGACGGGGGGTTACTATGGCTACACCTTC	CAWSMGTGGYYGYTF
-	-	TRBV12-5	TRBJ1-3	TGTGCTAGTGCCCAGGGGTACTCTGGAAACACCATATATTTT	CASAQGYSGNTIYF
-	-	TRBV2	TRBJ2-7	TGTGCCGGGCAGGGGCCATCCTACGAGCAGTACTTC	CAGQGPSYEQYF
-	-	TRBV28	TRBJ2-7	TGTGCCAGCACCACACAGGGAAGAGAACAGTACTTC	CASTTQGREQYF
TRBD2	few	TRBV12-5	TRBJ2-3	TGTGCTAGCACCCCGGGACTAGCGAGCACAGATACGCAGTATTTT	CASTPGLASTDTQYF
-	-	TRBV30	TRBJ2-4	TGTGCCTGGAGTGTTTTCAATCGAGCGTCACTAGCCAAAAACATTCAGTACTTC	CAWSVFNRASLAKNIQYF
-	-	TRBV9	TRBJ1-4	TGTGCCAGCAGCGCCAGGGGCACAACTAATGAAAAACTGTTTTTT	CASSARGTTNEKLFF
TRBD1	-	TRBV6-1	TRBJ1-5	TGTGCCAGCAGTGAGATCCATCCGGGACAGAGCTTCAATCAGCCCCAGCATTTT	CASSEIHPGQSFNQPQHF
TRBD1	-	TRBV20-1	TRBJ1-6	TGCAGTGCCGAGACAGGGGCCCTCCACTTT	CSAETGALHF
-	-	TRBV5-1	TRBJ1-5	TGCGCCAGCAGCTTGTTGGGGGGGGAAGGCAATCAGCCCCAGCATTTT	CASSLLGGEGNQPQHF
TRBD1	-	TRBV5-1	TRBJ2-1	TGCGCCAGCAGCTCTGGACAGGGCTCCTACAATGAGCAGTTCTTC	CASSSGQGSYNEQFF
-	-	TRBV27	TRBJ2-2	TGTGCCAGCAGTCCTCCTCCGGACAGAGGGCGGGAGCTGTTTTTT	CASSPPPDRGRELFF
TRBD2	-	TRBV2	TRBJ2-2	TGTGCCAGCAGGACACTAGCGGGGGGAAACACCGGGGAGCTGTTTTTT	CASRTLAGGNTGELFF
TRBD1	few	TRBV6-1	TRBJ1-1	TGTGCCAGCAGTTTTCGACAGGGAGAAGCTGAAGCTTTCTTT	CASSFRQGEAEAFF
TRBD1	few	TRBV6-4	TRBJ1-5	TGTGCCAGCAGTTCAACAGGGGGCGCGGAGCAGCCCCAGCATTTT	CASSSTGGAEQPQHF
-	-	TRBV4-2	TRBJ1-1	TGTGCCAGCAGCTTCGGACACTTCGAAGCTTTCTTT	CASSFGHFEAFF
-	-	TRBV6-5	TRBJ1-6	TGTGCCAGCAGTTACTCGAGGGTGGGGTCACCCCTCCACTTT	CASSYSRVGSPLHF
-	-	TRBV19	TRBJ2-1	TGTGCCAGTAGTATGGTGGGTTGGGCAGGACTTAACAATGAGCAGTTCTTC	CASSMVGWAGLNNEQFF
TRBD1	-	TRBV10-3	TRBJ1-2	TGTGCCATCAGTCCGCGCCAGACAGGGGCATTAAGTGGCTACACCTTC	CAISPRQTGALSGYTF
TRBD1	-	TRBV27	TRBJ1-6	TGTGCCAGCAGCCCAGGGACAGGGGGTAATTCACCCCTCCACTTT	CASSPGTGGNSPLHF
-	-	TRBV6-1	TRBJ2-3	TGTGCCAGCGCGCCGGGACTCATCGGAGGGAATACGCAGTATTTT	CASAPGLIGGNTQYF
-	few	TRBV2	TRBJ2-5	TGTGCCAGCGGGGGGGAGACCCAGTACTTC	CASGGETQYF
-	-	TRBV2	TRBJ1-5	TGTGCCAGCAGTGAAGACTCAGGGTTACAGCCCCAGCATTTT	CASSEDSGLQPQHF
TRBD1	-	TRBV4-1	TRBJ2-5	TGCGCCAGCAGCCAAGATAGGGACAGGGGCCAAGAGACCCAGTACTTC	CASSQDRDRGQETQYF
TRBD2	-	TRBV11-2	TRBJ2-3	TGTGCCAGCAGCCGACAGCGGGGGGGGCGGGATACGCAGTATTTT	CASSRQRGGRDTQYF
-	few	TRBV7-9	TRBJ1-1	TGTGCCAGCAGCTTAGCCGGTGACAGGAGAACTGAAGCTTTCTTT	CASSLAGDRRTEAFF
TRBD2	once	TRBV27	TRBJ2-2	TGTGCCAGCAGTTTAGCTAGCGGGGTCAACACCGGGGAGCTGTTTTTT	CASSLASGVNTGELFF
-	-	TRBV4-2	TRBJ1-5	TGTGCCAGCAGCCAGGCAGTTAATCAGCCCCAGCATTTT	CASSQAVNQPQHF
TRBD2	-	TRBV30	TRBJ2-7	TGTGCCTGGAGCTTTGGACTAGCTGGGCCCTACGAGCAGTACTTC	CAWSFGLAGPYEQYF
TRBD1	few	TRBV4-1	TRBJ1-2	TGCGCCAGCAGCCAAGACTCGACAGGGGATCATGGCTACACCTTC	CASSQDSTGDHGYTF
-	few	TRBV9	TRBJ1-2	TGTGCCAGCAGCGCAGCCGACAGTAACTATGGCTACACCTTC	CASSAADSNYGYTF